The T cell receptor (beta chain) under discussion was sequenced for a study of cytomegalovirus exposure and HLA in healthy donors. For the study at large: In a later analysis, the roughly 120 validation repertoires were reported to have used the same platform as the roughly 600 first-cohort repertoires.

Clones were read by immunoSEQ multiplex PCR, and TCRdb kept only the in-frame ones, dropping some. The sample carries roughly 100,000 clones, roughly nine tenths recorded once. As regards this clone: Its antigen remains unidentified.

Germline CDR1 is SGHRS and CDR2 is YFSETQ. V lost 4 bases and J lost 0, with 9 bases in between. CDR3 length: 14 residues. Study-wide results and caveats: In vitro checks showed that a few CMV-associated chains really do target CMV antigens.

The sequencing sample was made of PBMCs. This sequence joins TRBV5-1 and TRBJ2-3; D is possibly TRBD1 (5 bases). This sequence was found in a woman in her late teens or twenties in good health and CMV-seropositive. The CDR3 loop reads CASSGWTSTDTQYF. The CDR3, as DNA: TGCGCCAGCAGCGGGTGGACAAGCACAGATACGCAGTATTTT.